This T cell receptor beta chain was documented in a study of early T cells in non-severe SARS-CoV-2 infection. Study in general: Bulk RNA taken from unsorted whole blood was sequenced, leaving chains unpaired. General study results and limits: Clonotype matching in VDJdb favored anti-spike CD8 responses and did not capture private and CD4 specificities.

Comments on this clonotype: The antigen remains undetermined.

Individual cDNA molecules received unique molecular identifiers. TCRdb reprocessed the 5' RACE reads with MiXCR, giving one entry per CDR3 protein. Seen here are around 50,000 distinct CDR3 sequences, roughly 12% observed once, and the top ten hold 2.5% to 3%. Specimen: whole blood. This TCR was recovered from an adult who was a healthcare worker with PCR-confirmed SARS-CoV-2 infection or an uninfected control (not recorded which).

The CDR3 DNA reads TGTGCCAGCAGCCAAGATCCCGGGCCAGGCCTCCACTTT. Translation gives CASSQDPGPGLHF. The genes are TRBV3-1 and TRBJ1-6; no firm D call. CDR1 is LGHDT and CDR2 is YNNKEL in the germline V gene (reference sequence). The CDR3 contains 13 residues. V was pared by 0 bases and J by 15 bases, with 12 bases between.